This T cell receptor beta chain was sequenced in a study of blood T cell repertoires in COVID-19. Study-wide context: COVID-19 samples, acute and convalescent, were from the United States, Italy and Spain.

The method was immunoSEQ multiplex PCR; TCRdb's version includes in-frame clones alone and lacks a portion of them. The repertoire holds about 170,000 clones, with roughly 86% as singletons. The CDR3 runs 14 residues. The ends lost 3 bases at V and 3 bases at J; junction bases unmatched: 4. Germline CDR1 is SGDLS and CDR2 is YYNGEE. The sample consisted of peripheral blood. The sequence was collected from a man between 65 and 85 years old with acute or convalescent COVID-19. The gene calls are TRBV9 and TRBJ1-2, with TRBD1 matching 8 bases. In nucleotides, the CDR3 is TGTGCCAGCAGCGGTGGACAGGGCTACTATGGCTACACCTTC. Encoded protein: CASSGGQGYYGYTF.